This TCR beta chain was recorded in a study of T cell responses to AZD1222 COVID-19 vaccine. Study information: Recipients boosted at about 4 weeks or about 12 weeks are pooled.

From germline, CDR1 is KGHDR and CDR2 SFDVKD. Trimming at V came to 3 bases and at J to 2 bases, leaving 3 bases not matched to a gene. The CDR3 has 15 residues. Profiling relied on immunoSEQ multiplex PCR, and the TCRdb table lists in-frame clones only, not all of them. The data hold about 160,000 clones, with 91% observed a single time. Note on this clone: Its cognate antigen is unknown.

Findings and caveats of the study: Repertoire sampling happened only post peak T cell response.

The sample consisted of peripheral blood, taken on day 0 of AZD1222 vaccination. The chain combines TRBV24-1 with TRBJ2-3; 8 bases map to TRBD1. This clonotype was sampled from an adult in good health. CDR3 DNA sequence: TGTGCCACCAGTGATACGGGACAGGTCACAGATACGCAGTATTTT. Translating gives CATSDTGQVTDTQYF.